The 9 T cell receptor beta chains in this list originate from one sample, sequenced in a study of early stage breast cancer tumors. TCRdb keeps only in-frame clones here, not all; method: immunoSEQ multiplex PCR. The sample shows 44,000 or so clones, 65% to 90% of them seen only once. The sequenced sample was blood. The origin of the receptors is a person aged 45-60 years with breast cancer.

This clone was recorded once. The V gene is TRBV19, the J gene TRBJ1-3; D not certain. The length of the CDR3 is 14 residues. CDR1 is LNHDA and CDR2 is SQIVND in the germline V gene (reference sequence). Deletions cut 4 bases from V and 2 bases from J, with 9 bases between. In nucleotides, the CDR3 is TGTGCCAGTAGTACCACCGTAACTGGAAACACCATATATTTT. Amino acid sequence: CASSTTVTGNTIYF.

This clone was seen a single time. This rearrangement joins TRBV29-1 to TRBJ2-7, with TRBD1 as a possible D gene (6 bases). The germline V gene has CDR1 SQVTM and CDR2 ANQGSEA. Trimming pared 5 bases from V and 3 bases from J, leaving 11 bases between. The CDR3 has 12 amino acids. CDR3 residues: CSVSTGFYEQYF. The CDR3 DNA follows: TGCAGCGTTTCGACAGGTTTCTACGAGCAGTACTTC.

The chain recombines TRBV5-6 with TRBJ2-3; D might be TRBD1 (5 bases). CDR3 size: 15 residues. The germline V and J ends were trimmed by 0 bases and 2 bases, with 10 bases remaining between them. Germline V gives CDR1 SGHDT, CDR2 YYEEEE. CDR3: CASSLGQGSTDTQYF. CDR3 nucleotides: TGTGCCAGCAGCTTGGGGCAGGGCTCCACAGATACGCAGTATTTT.

The DNA of the CDR3 is TGTGCCAGCAGCCCAAGGCCAGCCCTTAGGCAAGAGACCCAGTACTTC. This gives the protein CASSPRPALRQETQYF. The chain has TRBV7-9 and TRBJ2-5, with unresolved D. Germline assignment: CDR1 SEHNR and CDR2 FQNEAQ (reference sequence). The CDR3 is 16 residues long. Trimming removed 5 bases from V and 2 bases from J, with 18 bases in between. Using reference TRBV7-9 and TRBJ2-5 for the parts outside the CDR3, the full variable domain is DTGVSQNPRHKITKRGQNVTFRCDPISEHNRLYWYRQTLGQGPEFLTYFQNEAQLEKSRLLSDRFSAERPKGSFSTLEIQRTEQGDSAMYLCASSPRPALRQETQYFGPGTRLLVL.

The genes are TRBV18 and TRBJ1-1, with TRBD1 matching over 10 bases. Germline CDR1 reads KGHSH; CDR2 reads LQKENI. J was trimmed by 5 bases and V by 6 bases; bases with no gene match: 9. The CDR3 contains 15 residues. The CDR3 bases are TGTGCCAGCTCTCGACAGGGGGCAGGGGGGACTGAAGCTTTCTTT. Its protein product is CASSRQGAGGTEAFF.

V usage is TRBV4-3 and J usage is TRBJ2-2, with 7 bases that match TRBD2. J gave up 6 bases and V 2 bases, and 3 bases lay outside the gene matches. The V gene's germline CDR1 is LGHNA and CDR2 YSLEER. The CDR3 has 14 amino acids. CDR3 protein: CASSQQTSPGELFF. The CDR3 DNA sequence: TGCGCCAGCAGCCAACAGACTAGCCCCGGGGAGCTGTTTTTT.

V and J are TRBV9 and TRBJ2-7, with D unresolved. The V end was cut by 2 bases, the J end by 0 bases, with 9 bases between. Germline-derived CDR1 and CDR2 are SGDLS and YYNGEE. The CDR3 length is 14 residues. CDR3 sequence (DNA): TGTGCCAGCAGCGTGATGACGGTCTCCTACGAGCAGTACTTC. Translated, it gives CASSVMTVSYEQYF.

The chain is built from TRBV15 and TRBJ2-7, with D unclear. The CDR3 contains 16 residues. Trimming stripped 0 bases from V and 4 bases from J, with 16 bases between. The germline gives CDR1 LNHNV, CDR2 YYDKDF (reference sequence). This chain's CDR3 is CATSREKTIGKYEQYF. CDR3 bases: TGTGCCACCAGCAGAGAAAAGACGATTGGGAAGTACGAGCAGTACTTC.

The V and J genes are TRBV7-3 and TRBJ1-1, with TRBD1 identical over 7 bases. Germline assignment: CDR1 SGHTA and CDR2 FQGTGA. The CDR3 contains 23 residues. J lost 0 bases, V lost 0 bases, and 25 bases had no gene match. CDR3 sequence reads: CASSLTFFATGNFSGGLNTEAFF. The CDR3 DNA follows: TGTGCCAGCAGCTTAACCTTCTTCGCGACAGGGAATTTCTCTGGAGGTTTGAACACTGAAGCTTTCTTT.